The present TCR beta chain was sequenced within a study of blood T cell repertoires in COVID-19. Across the study: Sources were T cells, B-cell-depleted T cells, or PBMCs; the material itself was cDNA or gDNA.

Profiled with immunoSEQ multiplex PCR; TCRdb holds only in-frame clones, not every one. The sample comprises approximately 74,000 clones, roughly 86% of which are singletons, and 1.9% rests with the top ten. Germline CDR1 LNHDA, CDR2 SQIVND (reference sequence). CDR3 length equals 14 residues. Trimming pared 3 bases from V and 7 bases from J, leaving 13 bases between. This sequence was found in a woman in her sixties with acute or convalescent COVID-19. The chain couples TRBV19 to TRBJ2-1, with D unresolved. Material: peripheral blood. DNA for the CDR3: TGTGCCAGTAGTATGCAACCCTATCTTAATGAGCAGTTCTTC. As protein: CASSMQPYLNEQFF.